This T cell receptor beta chain was identified in a study of post-analysis software for immune sequencing data. Study as a whole: Recorded disease courses covered relapsing-remitting, secondary progressive and progressive-relapsing multiple sclerosis. Some patients had no subtype annotation.

Study-level results: When patients were compared with controls, four or five TRBV segments were more frequent, TRBV5-6, TRBV5-1 and TRBV20-1 among them. Compared with controls, patients showed significantly lower normalized Chao1 diversity.

This CDR3 contains 13 residues. After removal of 8 bases from V and 5 bases from J, the junction contained 8 bases not matched to a gene. CDR1 is MNHEY, CDR2 SVGAGI, per germline. Notes on this clonotype: Its antigen is as yet unknown.

cDNA libraries for TCR beta contained unique molecular identifiers. Each batch of roughly 0.9 to 11 million T cells produced 490,000 or so cDNA molecules. TCRdb ran MiXCR on the PCR reads and lists one entry per CDR3 protein. The sample contains hundreds of thousands of distinct CDR3 sequences, around 64% of which appear only once. This receptor was obtained from a girl aged 2 to 9 with multiple sclerosis. Specimen: blood. The genes are TRBV6-5 and TRBJ2-5; the match to TRBD1 covers 7 bases. CDR3 amino acids: CASSLTGMETQYF. CDR3 in DNA: TGTGCCAGCTCCCTGACAGGGATGGAGACCCAGTACTTC.